The rows below give T cell receptor beta chains drawn from one sample of a study of shared clonotypes between healthy human individuals. Profiled with immunoSEQ multiplex PCR; TCRdb holds only in-frame clones, not every one. This sample has roughly 2 million clones, with more than 90% found just once. Sequencing was carried out using naive CD4+ T cells sorted from blood. These receptors were taken from a man between 18 and 29 years old in good health. Each CDR3 is given with its conserved first and last residue. Fields, in order: CDR3 DNA, CDR3 protein, clone size, D gene, J gene, V gene. The D gene is left open where the match is weak. Some rows have no size entry. The others give once, few or many, or a class for an expanded clone.

TGTGCCAGCAGTTATCCCCCTAGCGGGAGTATTTACGAGCAGTACTTC | CASSYPPSGSIYEQYF | NA | TRBD2 | TRBJ2-7 | TRBV6-9
TGTGCCAGCAGCCGCGCCAACTACGAGCAGTACTTC | CASSRANYEQYF | few | NA | TRBJ2-7 | TRBV5-4
TGTGCCTGGAATAAGGGGCCCCGGGTAGAGCAGTTCTTC | CAWNKGPRVEQFF | NA | NA | TRBJ2-1 | TRBV30
TGTGCCAGCAGCAAGACAGGTCGACGCTCCTACGAGCAGTACTTC | CASSKTGRRSYEQYF | NA | NA | TRBJ2-7 | TRBV12-1
TGTGCCAGCAGCCGGACAGGGGGCTCTAAGTATTCACCCCTCCACTTT | CASSRTGGSKYSPLHF | NA | TRBD1 | TRBJ1-6 | TRBV7-2
TGCAGCGTTTCTGAGTGGGCGACCTACGAGCAGTACTTC | CSVSEWATYEQYF | NA | NA | TRBJ2-7 | TRBV29-1
TGTGCCTGGTCGACAGGGGCTTACTACGAGCAGTACTTC | CAWSTGAYYEQYF | NA | TRBD1 | TRBJ2-7 | TRBV30
TGCGCCAGCAGTGAGTCGGCTAGCGGGAGTAGCGACACCGGGGAGCTGTTTTTT | CASSESASGSSDTGELFF | NA | TRBD2 | TRBJ2-2 | TRBV10-2
TGTGCCAGCGGCAGGGTAGCGGGAGGGATCGGGGAGCTGTTTTTT | CASGRVAGGIGELFF | NA | TRBD2 | TRBJ2-2 | TRBV6-6
TGCGCCAGCAGTGAGAACAGGGGATACGAGCAGTACTTC | CASSENRGYEQYF | NA | TRBD1 | TRBJ2-7 | TRBV10-2
TGCAGCGCCCGCTCGGAGGGCCAGACAGATACGCAGTATTTT | CSARSEGQTDTQYF | NA | NA | TRBJ2-3 | TRBV29-1
TGCGCCAGCAGCTGGGACTCCTCTGGAAACACCATATATTTT | CASSWDSSGNTIYF | NA | NA | TRBJ1-3 | TRBV5-1
TGCGCCAGCAGCCCGGGGGGGCTTGGAGATACGCAGTATTTT | CASSPGGLGDTQYF | NA | TRBD2 | TRBJ2-3 | TRBV5-1
TGTGCCAGCTCACTTGGGACTAGCGGAGCCGAAGAGACCCAGTACTTC | CASSLGTSGAEETQYF | once | TRBD2 | TRBJ2-5 | TRBV18
TGTGCCAGCAATTCCGACAGCCTTAATTCACCCCTCCACTTT | CASNSDSLNSPLHF | few | NA | TRBJ1-6 | TRBV6-6
TGTGCCAGCAGCCCCATTTTCATGGAGAACACTGAAGCTTTCTTT | CASSPIFMENTEAFF | NA | NA | TRBJ1-1 | TRBV7-2
TGTGCCAGCGGGTATTGGGGGGAGACCCAGTACTTC | CASGYWGETQYF | NA | NA | TRBJ2-5 | TRBV2
TGCGCCAGCAGTGGGGACGGACTACTCAGCACAGATACGCAGTATTTT | CASSGDGLLSTDTQYF | NA | NA | TRBJ2-3 | TRBV10-2
TGTGCCAGCTCACCAAACGGAGGAGGGGATGGCTACACCTTC | CASSPNGGGDGYTF | NA | NA | TRBJ1-2 | TRBV18
TGCAGCGTAGTGACAGGGCCCTACGAGCAGTACTTC | CSVVTGPYEQYF | NA | TRBD1 | TRBJ2-7 | TRBV29-1
TGTGCCAGTAGTAGTGACGGATATACGCAGTATTTT | CASSSDGYTQYF | NA | NA | TRBJ2-3 | TRBV19
TGTGCTAGCAGCTTATCAGGGGTCGGGGAGACCCAGTACTTC | CASSLSGVGETQYF | NA | NA | TRBJ2-5 | TRBV7-7
TGTGCCAGTGGCAATCAGGGGGCGATAGGCACTGAAGCTTTCTTT | CASGNQGAIGTEAFF | NA | TRBD1 | TRBJ1-1 | TRBV19
TGTGCCAGCAGTTTAAACCGGTGGGGAGATAATGAAAAACTGTTTTTT | CASSLNRWGDNEKLFF | NA | NA | TRBJ1-4 | TRBV28
TGTGCTAGTGGTTTGGGTTCAGGGGGTCGTACCGGGGAGCTGTTTTTT | CASGLGSGGRTGELFF | NA | TRBD1 | TRBJ2-2 | TRBV12-5
TGTGCCAGCAGTACCTTAACAGGGGGCATCACCGGGGAGCTGTTTTTT | CASSTLTGGITGELFF | NA | TRBD1 | TRBJ2-2 | TRBV27
TGTGCCAGCAGCTTAATCAGGGGGCGAGGGGATCAGCCCCAGCATTTT | CASSLIRGRGDQPQHF | NA | TRBD1 | TRBJ1-5 | TRBV7-9
TGCAGCGTTTCAAGCGGGAGGGTCAACAATGAGCAGTTCTTC | CSVSSGRVNNEQFF | NA | TRBD2 | TRBJ2-1 | TRBV29-1
TGTGCCAGCTCACCACCGGGGGGGACCAACTCTGGAAACACCATATATTTT | CASSPPGGTNSGNTIYF | NA | NA | TRBJ1-3 | TRBV18
TGTGCCAGCAGCTTAAGCACAGGGGGCAACACCGGGGAGCTGTTTTTT | CASSLSTGGNTGELFF | NA | TRBD1 | TRBJ2-2 | TRBV7-8
TGCGCCAGCAGCCAAGATAAGAGGGCTTTCTACGAGCAGTACTTC | CASSQDKRAFYEQYF | NA | NA | TRBJ2-7 | TRBV4-3
TGTGCCAGCAGCTTAAGTGGGGGGCGGGGCACTGAAGCTTTCTTT | CASSLSGGRGTEAFF | NA | NA | TRBJ1-1 | TRBV5-4
TGTGCCAGCAGCTTCGTCAGGGATTCACCCCTCCACTTT | CASSFVRDSPLHF | NA | NA | TRBJ1-6 | TRBV11-1
TGTGCCAGCAGCTTATCTGGGATCCTGAACACTGAAGCTTTCTTT | CASSLSGILNTEAFF | NA | NA | TRBJ1-1 | TRBV11-2
TGTGCCAGCAGTAAAACTAGGGACACCGGGGAGCTGTTTTTT | CASSKTRDTGELFF | once | NA | TRBJ2-2 | TRBV25-1
TGTGCCAGCTCGCCCACAGGGGAGACCCAGTACTTC | CASSPTGETQYF | NA | NA | TRBJ2-5 | TRBV18
TGTGCCACCAGCCGGACACCTTCCTACAATGAGCAGTTCTTC | CATSRTPSYNEQFF | NA | NA | TRBJ2-1 | TRBV15
TGCGCCAGCAGTCTTGAAGGGTCGACGGGCGAGCAGTACTTC | CASSLEGSTGEQYF | NA | NA | TRBJ2-7 | TRBV5-1
TGTGCCTGGAGTGAAGGGTTACTAGCGGGGAGCACAGATACGCAGTATTTT | CAWSEGLLAGSTDTQYF | NA | TRBD2 | TRBJ2-3 | TRBV30
TGTGCCAGCAGTTCCGCGACCCGGGATACGCAGTATTTT | CASSSATRDTQYF | NA | NA | TRBJ2-3 | TRBV7-8
TGCGCCAGCAGCACCGGGACAGGGATCTCTGGAAACACCATATATTTT | CASSTGTGISGNTIYF | once | TRBD1 | TRBJ1-3 | TRBV5-1
TGTGCCAGCAGTGATGAGCAATCTGGGGCCAACGTCCTGACTTTC | CASSDEQSGANVLTF | many | NA | TRBJ2-6 | TRBV2
TGCAGCGGTCTGGCGGGGGGGCCGAATGAGCAGTTCTTC | CSGLAGGPNEQFF | NA | TRBD2 | TRBJ2-1 | TRBV29-1
TGTGCCAGCAGTTCAGTAGGGGGAATAGACACCTTC | CASSSVGGIDTF | NA | NA | TRBJ1-2 | TRBV6-6
TGTGCCAGCAGCCGGGGGCACCAAGAGACCCAGTACTTC | CASSRGHQETQYF | NA | NA | TRBJ2-5 | TRBV14
TGTGCCAGCAGTGGAAGCTCTGGAAACACCATATATTTT | CASSGSSGNTIYF | once | NA | TRBJ1-3 | TRBV2
TGTGCCTGGAGTGTACCGGGAGGGCGCTACAATGAGCAGTTCTTC | CAWSVPGGRYNEQFF | NA | TRBD2 | TRBJ2-1 | TRBV30
TGTGCCAGCACCCCTGAGGGAGGTGGCACTGAAGCTTTCTTT | CASTPEGGGTEAFF | NA | NA | TRBJ1-1 | TRBV5-6
TGTGCCAGCAGTGACGGGGGGATAGCGGGAGGGCCTTTAAATGAGCAGTTCTTC | CASSDGGIAGGPLNEQFF | NA | TRBD2 | TRBJ2-1 | TRBV6-1
TGTGCCAGCAGCGGCCAGCGCGACAGTAATTCACCCCTCCACTTT | CASSGQRDSNSPLHF | NA | NA | TRBJ1-6 | TRBV5-4
TGTGCCAGCAGTGATTTACAGGGGTGGGCTCAGCCCCAGCATTTT | CASSDLQGWAQPQHF | NA | TRBD1 | TRBJ1-5 | TRBV6-1
TGTGCCAGCAGCTTGGGTGTGGGGAGATACAATGAGCAGTTCTTC | CASSLGVGRYNEQFF | NA | NA | TRBJ2-1 | TRBV5-4
TGTGCCAGCAGTTTAACCGGACAGGGATTCTCCTACGAGCAGTACTTC | CASSLTGQGFSYEQYF | NA | TRBD1 | TRBJ2-7 | TRBV28